The T cell receptor beta chain under discussion was sequenced for a study of T-cell memory formation after mild COVID-19. One entry per CDR3 protein results from TCRdb running MiXCR on the 5' RACE reads. The sample includes 350,000 to 550,000 distinct CDR3 sequences, about a sixth of them seen just once. Only a few counts were recorded for this clonotype. This TCR was recovered from a man aged 18 to 29 who had mild COVID-19 (a few samples of this study predate the infection). Cell type and time point are not known. Sequencing was done on a sample of PBMCs or a T cell subset sorted from them (not recorded which).

CDR3 DNA sequence: TGTGCCAGCAGCCCGCGAGTCCCAGAAAACATTCAGTACTTC. This gives the protein CASSPRVPENIQYF. V usage is TRBV6-5 and J usage is TRBJ2-4, with D unresolved. There are 14 residues in the CDR3. The germline gives CDR1 MNHEY, CDR2 SVGAGI. V was pared by 6 bases and J by 5 bases, with 14 bases between.